This T cell receptor (beta chain) came from a study of regulatory T cells in long-lasting Graves disease. The study, taken as a whole, reports: Those with persistent Graves' had less TCR diversity than newly diagnosed patients. A reduction in accuracy may have resulted from the small sample size.

After removal of 3 bases from V and 3 bases from J, the junction contained 1 base not matched to a gene. The CDR3 is made up of 14 amino acids. Germline assignment: CDR1 SGHAT and CDR2 FQNNGV. Remarks on this clonotype: The antigen is not known.

Both iRepertoire HTBI primers and Arm-PCR of CDR3 regions were used to build the TCR beta libraries. In the authors' workflow: Looking across samples, the authors found some 60 TRBV and some 15 TRBJ segments. TCRdb processed the multiplex PCR reads anew with MiXCR; each CDR3 protein has one entry. TCRdb, not the authors, supplied the V and J calls. The sample contains 200,000 to 250,000 distinct CDR3 sequences, 20% to 25% of which appear only once. The time point is: newly diagnosed GD, antithyroid drugs for less than 3 months. TCR sequences were obtained from RNA taken from PBMCs. Sequencing used peripheral blood mononuclear cells (PBMCs), obtained at new diagnosis, from a patient treated with antithyroid drugs. The chain uses TRBV11-2 and TRBJ1-2; TRBD1 matches 10 bases. The clonotype comes from a female donor with Graves disease. CDR3 bases: TGTGCCAGCAGCTTGGGGACAGGGGACTATGGCTACACCTTC. It is translated as CASSLGTGDYGYTF.